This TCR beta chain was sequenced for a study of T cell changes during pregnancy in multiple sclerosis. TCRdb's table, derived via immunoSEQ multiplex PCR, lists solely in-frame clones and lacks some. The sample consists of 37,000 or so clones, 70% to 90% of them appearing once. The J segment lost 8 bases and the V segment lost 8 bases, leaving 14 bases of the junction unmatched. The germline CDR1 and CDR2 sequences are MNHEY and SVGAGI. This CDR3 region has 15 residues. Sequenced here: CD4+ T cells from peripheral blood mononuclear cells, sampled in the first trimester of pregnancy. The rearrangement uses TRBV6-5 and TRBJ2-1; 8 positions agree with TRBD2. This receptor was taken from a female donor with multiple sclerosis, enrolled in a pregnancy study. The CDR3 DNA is TGTGCCAGCCGCACGGGGGTAGCGGGGTTGGATGAGCAGTTCTTC. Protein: CASRTGVAGLDEQFF.